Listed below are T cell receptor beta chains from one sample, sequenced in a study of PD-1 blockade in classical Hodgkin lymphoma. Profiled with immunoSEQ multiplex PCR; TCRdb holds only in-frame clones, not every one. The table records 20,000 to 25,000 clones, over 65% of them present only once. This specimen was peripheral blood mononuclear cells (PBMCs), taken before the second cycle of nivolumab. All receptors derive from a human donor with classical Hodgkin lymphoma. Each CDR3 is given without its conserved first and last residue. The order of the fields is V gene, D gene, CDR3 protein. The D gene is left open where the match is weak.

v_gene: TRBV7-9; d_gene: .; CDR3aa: ASSLLHSTGELF
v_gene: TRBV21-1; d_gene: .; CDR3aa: ASSKETVEAF
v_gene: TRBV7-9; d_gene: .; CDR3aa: ASSLFENTEAF
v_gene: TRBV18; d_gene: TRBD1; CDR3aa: ASRQGMNTEAF
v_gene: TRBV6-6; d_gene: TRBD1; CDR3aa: ASSTGEVRGYT
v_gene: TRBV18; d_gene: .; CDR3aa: ASSRSADMNTEAF
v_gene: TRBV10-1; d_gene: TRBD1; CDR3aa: ASSPFGQGWDEQY
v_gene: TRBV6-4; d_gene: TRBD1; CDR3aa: ATTGGVVAKWNEKLF
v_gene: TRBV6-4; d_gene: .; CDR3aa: ASRVQGSPTDTQY
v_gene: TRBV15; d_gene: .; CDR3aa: ATSRDPDYSSYEQY
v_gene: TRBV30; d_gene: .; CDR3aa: AWSVAGLRDTQY
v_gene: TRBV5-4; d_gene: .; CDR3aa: ASSLRQGNTEAF
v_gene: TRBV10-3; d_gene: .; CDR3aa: AISESGDRTGYT
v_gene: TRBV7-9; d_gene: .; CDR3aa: ASNVGNEQY
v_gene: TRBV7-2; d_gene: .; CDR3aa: ASSFPGQNSYEQY